The 10 T cell receptor beta chains below all came from one sample that was sequenced in a study of T cell changes during pregnancy in multiple sclerosis. Data came from immunoSEQ multiplex PCR; TCRdb stores just in-frame clones and leaves some out. The sample has more than 45,000 clones, roughly 94% seen once. The source was CD4+ T cells from peripheral blood mononuclear cells, collected in the second trimester of pregnancy. The receptors here all came from a female donor with multiple sclerosis, enrolled in a pregnancy study.

V usage is TRBV6-6 and J usage is TRBJ2-2, with D possibly matching TRBD2 (7 bases). Germline V gene data show CDR1 as MNHNY and CDR2 as SVGAGI (reference sequence). CDR3 size: 14 residues. The V gene lost 7 bases and the J gene lost 2 bases, with 11 bases spanning the gap. CDR3 coding DNA: TGTGCCAGCAAAAGGGGGGGTAACACCGGGGAGCTGTTTTTT. It yields the protein CASKRGGNTGELFF.

The rearrangement uses TRBV4-1 and TRBJ2-1, with D unresolved. With 0 bases removed from V and 3 bases from J, the gap between germline ends came to 9 bases. Germline-derived CDR1 and CDR2 are MGHRA and YSYEKL. The CDR3 consists of 15 residues. CDR3 region: CASSQDRMIYNEQFF. CDR3 DNA sequence: TGCGCCAGCAGCCAAGACAGGATGATCTACAATGAGCAGTTCTTC.

The rearrangement links TRBV11-1 to TRBJ2-3, with 12 bases matching TRBD2. CDR1 and CDR2 from the germline V gene are SGHAT and FQDESV (reference sequence). The trim removed 4 bases at V and 5 bases at J, leaving 10 bases unmatched. The CDR3 runs 17 residues. The DNA for the CDR3 is TGTGCCAGCAGCTACCGGACTAGCGGGGATCCTGGAGATACGCAGTATTTT. It is translated as CASSYRTSGDPGDTQYF.

The chain employs TRBV2 and TRBJ1-3, with 8 bases matching TRBD1. The CDR3 spans 15 residues. The germline gives CDR1 SNHLY, CDR2 FYNNEI. Trimming cost V 4 bases and J 2 bases; bases outside gene matches: 4. The CDR3 region has the DNA TGTGCCAGCAGTGCAAAGACAGGGGCTGGAAACACCATATATTTT. Its translation: CASSAKTGAGNTIYF. Using reference TRBV2 and TRBJ1-3 for the parts outside the CDR3, the full variable domain is EPEVTQTPSHQVTQMGQEVILRCVPISNHLYFYWYRQILGQKVEFLVSFYNNEISEKSEIFDDQFSVERPDGSNFTLKIRSTKLEDSAMYFCASSAKTGAGNTIYFGEGSWLTVV.

The chain couples TRBV4-2 to TRBJ2-5; TRBD2 aligns across 16 bases. The V gene's germline CDR1 is LGHNA and CDR2 YNFKEQ. This CDR3 has 18 amino acids. V trimming: 1 base; J trimming: 2 bases; junction bases outside the gene matches: 4. The CDR3 coding sequence is TGTGCCAGCAGCCAAGCCGGGACTAGCGGGGGGGTTCAAGAGACCCAGTACTTC. It encodes CASSQAGTSGGVQETQYF.

DNA for the CDR3: TGTGCCAGCAGCTTACCTCGACAGGTTCCGAACACTGAAGCTTTCTTT. It encodes CASSLPRQVPNTEAFF. This chain joins TRBV5-4 and TRBJ1-1, with D possibly being TRBD1 (6 bases). The CDR3 loop spans 16 amino acids. CDR1 is SGHNT and CDR2 is YYREEE in the germline V gene (reference sequence). V dropped 2 bases and J dropped 1 base, with 15 bases sitting between them.

The chain links TRBV6-4 to TRBJ2-7, with 9 bases that match TRBD2. The junction had 5 bases not matched to a gene; V was cut back by 0 bases and J by 5 bases. The CDR3 contains 15 residues. The germline CDR1 and CDR2 sequences are MRHNA and SNTAGT. The CDR3 sequence: CASSDSAGGAHEQYF. CDR3 coding DNA: TGTGCCAGCAGTGACTCGGCGGGGGGGGCCCACGAGCAGTACTTC.

The CDR3 region is CASSASGAMSSYEQYF. CDR3 nucleotide sequence: TGTGCCAGCAGCGCATCAGGGGCTATGAGCTCCTACGAGCAGTACTTC. The V and J genes are TRBV9 and TRBJ2-7; D might be TRBD1 (6 bases). The V and J ends lost 3 bases and 0 bases respectively, with 16 bases between them. Germline V lookup: CDR1 SGDLS, CDR2 YYNGEE. The CDR3 spans 16 residues.

V gene TRBV6-6 combines with J gene TRBJ1-1; 7 bases map to TRBD1. Trimming at V came to 5 bases and at J to 0 bases, leaving 6 bases not matched to a gene. In germline, CDR1 is MNHNY, CDR2 SVGAGI (reference sequence). There are 15 residues in the CDR3. The CDR3 DNA reads TGTGCCAGCAGTCCTCAGGGGGACATGAACACTGAAGCTTTCTTT. Translated: CASSPQGDMNTEAFF.

The gene calls are TRBV18 and TRBJ2-2; TRBD1 aligns across 10 bases. There are 15 residues in the CDR3. Trimming cost V 6 bases and J 7 bases; bases outside gene matches: 8. Germline V lookup: CDR1 KGHSH, CDR2 LQKENI. CDR3 bases: TGTGCCAGCTCGCCCGGGACAGGGGTCTTCGGGGAGCTGTTTTTT. Translating gives CASSPGTGVFGELFF.